The 26 T cell receptor beta chains below come from one sample, sequenced in a study of blood T cell repertoires in COVID-19. TCRdb keeps only in-frame clones here, not all; method: immunoSEQ multiplex PCR. The data contain some 300,000 clones, roughly 90% of them singletons. Sequenced material: PBMCs or T cells enriched from blood (not recorded which). These receptors were taken from a woman aged 25 to 39 who had recovered from COVID-19.

V usage is TRBV9 and J usage is TRBJ2-3; TRBD2 aligns across 8 bases. V was clipped by 1 base and J by 6 bases; unmatched bases: 10. The CDR3 totals 16 residues. Germline CDR1 reads SGDLS; CDR2 reads YYNGEE. The CDR3 nucleotides read TGTGCCAGCAGCGTATTCCCCGGGGGGGCCGGCGATACGCAGTATTTT. Its translation is CASSVFPGGAGDTQYF.

The rearrangement joins TRBV7-3 to TRBJ2-1, with TRBD2 matching over 10 bases. In germline, CDR1 is SGHTA, CDR2 FQGTGA. The CDR3 covers 14 residues. V gave up 2 bases and J gave up 8 bases; unmatched junction bases: 3. The DNA for the CDR3 is TGTGCCAGCAGCTTACTAGCGGGAGCGCATGAGCAGTTCTTC. Translating it yields CASSLLAGAHEQFF.

This sequence joins TRBV24-1 and TRBJ2-4; D perhaps matches TRBD1 (5 bases). Germline CDR1 reads KGHDR; CDR2 reads SFDVKD. The CDR3 spans 13 residues. Trimming stripped 7 bases from V and 0 bases from J, with 6 bases between. In DNA form, the CDR3 reads TGTGCCACCAGCCAGGGAGCCAAAAACATTCAGTACTTC. Translated: CATSQGAKNIQYF.

The rearrangement links TRBV9 to TRBJ1-1, with a weak D call TRBD1 (5 bases). The CDR3 has 18 residues. Germline CDR1 and CDR2: SGDLS and YYNGEE. V shed 4 bases and J shed 2 bases, with 24 bases lying between them. As DNA, the CDR3 is TGTGCCAGCAGCAGACAACCCACATTTGGGGGGGGAAACACTGAAGCTTTCTTT. This sequence encodes CASSRQPTFGGGNTEAFF.

The chain combines TRBV7-9 with TRBJ2-7; 7 nucleotides line up with TRBD2. The germline V gene encodes CDR1 SEHNR and CDR2 FQNEAQ (reference sequence). This CDR3 comprises 18 residues. V lost 3 bases, J lost 0 bases, and 14 bases stayed unmatched. Here the CDR3 DNA reads TGTGCCAGCAGCTTGGGAGGGGTGGGGACCCACTACTCCTACGAGCAGTACTTC. Translation: CASSLGGVGTHYSYEQYF.

The CDR3 is CATSDLRTGSTDTQYF. The CDR3 DNA follows: TGTGCCACCAGTGATTTGCGGACAGGAAGCACAGATACGCAGTATTTT. The chain recombines TRBV24-1 with TRBJ2-3; 7 nucleotides match TRBD1. This CDR3 is built from 16 residues. The J segment lost 0 bases and the V segment lost 0 bases, leaving 2 bases of the junction unmatched. In germline, CDR1 is KGHDR, CDR2 SFDVKD.

With regard to this clone: The conserved final phenylalanine or tryptophan is absent from the CDR3, which likely points to a read error. The DNA is omitted, as the CDR3 cannot be located on it reliably, and the CDR3 follows TCRdb's listing. The gene calls are TRBV7-2 and TRBJ2-7; the D call in the table, TRBD2, was not verified against the DNA. The germline CDR1 and CDR2 sequences are SGHTA and FQGNSA. The CDR3 has 13 amino acids, counting both end residues. The CDR3 spells CASSYPSGTSLAL.

The chain has TRBV7-8 and TRBJ1-5; no reliable D call. V dropped 1 base and J dropped 5 bases, with 12 bases sitting between them. Per the germline V gene, CDR1 is SGHVS and CDR2 is FQNEAQ. This CDR3 has 15 amino acids. The CDR3 here is CASSLDPEPHQPQHF. The CDR3 region has the DNA TGTGCCAGCAGCTTAGATCCGGAGCCGCATCAGCCCCAGCATTTT.

The chain links TRBV27 to TRBJ1-2; a weak D match, TRBD1 (5 bases). This CDR3 is built from 16 residues. CDR1 MNHEY and CDR2 SMNVEV come from the germline V gene (reference sequence). Trimming removed 8 bases from V and 4 bases from J, with 23 bases in between. The CDR3 nucleotides read TGTGCCAGCTCCTTTAGCAGGGCCCGAATTTTCTATGGCTACACCTTC. Its translation: CASSFSRARIFYGYTF.

V usage is TRBV10-2 and J usage is TRBJ1-2; no clear D gene. CDR3 size: 13 residues. Germline-derived CDR1 and CDR2 are WSHSY and SAAADI. The V end lost 3 bases, the J end lost 8 bases, and 13 bases lay between the germline ends. For the CDR3, the DNA is TGCGCCAGCAGTGACCGAACTACCCAGGGCTACACCTTC. Its protein is CASSDRTTQGYTF.

This rearrangement joins TRBV28 to TRBJ2-3, with D possibly being TRBD1 (6 bases). Trimming stripped 2 bases from V and 6 bases from J, with 15 bases between. Germline V gives CDR1 MDHEN, CDR2 SYDVKM. This CDR3 has 15 residues. The CDR3 DNA reads TGTGCCAGCAGTTTAACCAGGGGACGGATGGATACGCAGTATTTT. Protein sequence: CASSLTRGRMDTQYF.

The chain combines TRBV7-8 with TRBJ2-1; 10 nucleotides agree with TRBD2. Germline V CDR1 and CDR2: SGHVS, FQNEAQ. This CDR3 region has 16 residues. V shed 4 bases and J 7 bases; nucleotides not matched to a gene: 10. CDR3 amino acids: CASSSPIRTSGNEQFF. The CDR3 DNA is TGTGCCAGCAGCTCCCCCATCCGGACTAGCGGTAATGAGCAGTTCTTC.

The V and J genes are TRBV27 and TRBJ1-6; TRBD1 agrees at 9 bases. Germline assignment: CDR1 MNHEY and CDR2 SMNVEV (reference sequence). This CDR3 has 15 residues. V trimming: 3 bases; J trimming: 11 bases; junction bases outside the gene matches: 8. The CDR3 nucleotides are TGTGCCAGCAGTTTGACAGGGGGAATAATGGCACCCCTCCACTTT. It yields the protein CASSLTGGIMAPLHF.

The gene calls are TRBV19 and TRBJ1-3, with D tentatively TRBD1 (6 bases). Germline loops: CDR1 LNHDA, CDR2 SQIVND (reference sequence). This CDR3 has 16 amino acids. Trimming took off 5 bases at V and 2 bases at J, with 16 bases between the two ends. The CDR3 bases are TGTGCCAGTAGTTCCTTACCAGGGGTGGCTGGAAACACCATATATTTT. Its protein product is CASSSLPGVAGNTIYF.

Points on this clone: This CDR3 is also generated by other DNA sequences in the sample. This rearrangement joins TRBV28 to TRBJ2-2; D not resolved. V dropped 5 bases and J dropped 3 bases, with 4 bases sitting between them. Germline assignment: CDR1 MDHEN and CDR2 SYDVKM. This CDR3 is 12 amino acids long. The CDR3 is CASSPYTGELFF. As DNA, the CDR3 is TGTGCCAGCAGTCCCTACACCGGGGAGCTGTTTTTT.

A single count supports this clone. V gene TRBV18 combines with J gene TRBJ2-2, with D possibly TRBD2 on 5 matching bases. Germline CDR1 and CDR2: KGHSH and LQKENI. The CDR3 loop spans 16 amino acids. V lost 6 bases and J lost 2, with 16 bases in between. The CDR3 reads CASSPTGGLNTGELFF. In DNA form, the CDR3 reads TGTGCCAGCTCCCCGACGGGCGGGCTAAACACCGGGGAGCTGTTTTTT. Full variable domain (remainder filled in from reference TRBV18 and TRBJ2-2): NAGVMQNPRHLVRRRGQEARLRCSPMKGHSHVYWYRQLPEEGLKFMVYLQKENIIDESGMPKERFSAEFPKEGPSILRIQQVVRGDSAAYFCASSPTGGLNTGELFFGEGSRLTVL.

V and J are TRBV5-4 and TRBJ2-7, with TRBD1 identical over 8 bases. V lost 4 bases and J lost 4; bases outside the gene matches: 16. The CDR3 contains 17 residues. CDR1 and CDR2 (germline): SGHNT, YYREEE (reference sequence). CDR3: CASSPTRGQGRIYEQYF. The CDR3 region has the DNA TGTGCCAGCAGCCCTACCCGAGGACAGGGAAGAATTTACGAGCAGTACTTC.

The chain has TRBV9 and TRBJ1-2, with 7 bases matching TRBD1. Germline trimming cut 3 bases from V and 4 bases from J; bases unmatched to any gene: 12. The CDR3 totals 16 residues. The germline gives CDR1 SGDLS, CDR2 YYNGEE. This chain's CDR3 is CASSALSVRDSYGYTF. CDR3 bases: TGTGCCAGCAGCGCCCTTAGTGTCAGGGACAGCTATGGCTACACCTTC.

V usage is TRBV11-3 and J usage is TRBJ1-2; 11 bases fit TRBD1. Germline trimming cut 4 bases from V and 6 bases from J; bases unmatched to any gene: 4. Germline loops: CDR1 SGHNT, CDR2 YENEEA. The CDR3 contains 14 residues. The CDR3 region is CASSSGQGADGYTF. The CDR3 DNA is TGTGCCAGCAGCTCCGGACAGGGGGCAGATGGCTACACCTTC.

This chain joins TRBV29-1 and TRBJ2-5; 8 bases agree with TRBD2. This CDR3 is 13 amino acids long. CDR1 and CDR2 from the germline V gene are SQVTM and ANQGSEA. Trimming took 7 bases from V and 6 from J; bases not matched to a gene: 10. The CDR3 loop is CSAGLGGQKTQYF. CDR3 nucleotide sequence: TGCAGCGCGGGACTAGGGGGTCAAAAGACCCAGTACTTC. The full variable domain, rest sourced from reference TRBV29-1 and TRBJ2-5, is SAVISQKPSRDICQRGTSLTIQCQVDSQVTMMFWYRQQPGQSLTLIATANQGSEATYESGFVIDKFPISRPNLTFSTLTVSNMSPEDSSIYLCSAGLGGQKTQYFGPGTRLLVL.

This clone was found a few times. This chain connects TRBV15 to TRBJ1-6; no firm D call. The CDR3 contains 13 residues. The germline V and J ends were trimmed by 0 bases and 13 bases, with 10 bases remaining between them. Germline CDR1 LNHNV, CDR2 YYDKDF (reference sequence). CDR3 sequence: CATSRESRAPLHF. The CDR3 nucleotides are TGTGCCACCAGCAGAGAGTCCCGCGCTCCCCTCCACTTT.

In this sample, this clone turned up once. The rearrangement links TRBV4-1 to TRBJ1-2; perhaps TRBD1 as D (5 bases). V lost 1 base and J lost 4, with 13 bases in between. Germline-derived CDR1 and CDR2 are MGHRA and YSYEKL. The CDR3 sequence is 15 residues long. The CDR3 nucleotides are TGCGCCAGCAGCCAAGTTGGGGCTGGGGTCTATGGCTACACCTTC. This gives the protein CASSQVGAGVYGYTF.

This clone showed up just a few times. The same CDR3 can be traced to other DNA sequences in this sample. The CDR3 sequence is CASSLDRAATNEKLFF. CDR3 nucleotides: TGTGCCAGCAGCTTAGACAGGGCCGCAACTAATGAAAAACTGTTTTTT. The J gene is TRBJ1-4, the V gene TRBV11-2, with D possibly matching TRBD1 (5 bases). V was trimmed by 0 bases and J by 0 bases, leaving 8 bases between them. Germline-derived CDR1 and CDR2 are SGHAT and FQNNGV. The CDR3 has 16 amino acids.

This clone was detected a few times. The J gene is TRBJ1-3, the V gene TRBV6-1; 8 positions match TRBD1. The germline CDR1 and CDR2 sequences are MNHNS and SASEGT. The CDR3 is 17 residues long. V was pared by 3 bases and J by 1 base, with 8 bases of the junction left unmatched. The CDR3 region has the DNA TGTGCCAGCAGTGACCGGACAGGGATTGCTTCTGGAAACACCATATATTTT. Its translation is CASSDRTGIASGNTIYF.

Here the CDR3 DNA reads TGCGCCAGCAGCCAAGTTGCGGGACAGGGCAATCAGCCCCAGCATTTT. Protein sequence: CASSQVAGQGNQPQHF. The V gene is TRBV4-1, the J gene TRBJ1-5; 8 positions match TRBD1. Germline V gene data show CDR1 as MGHRA and CDR2 as YSYEKL. The CDR3 is 16 amino acids. V dropped 1 base and J dropped 2; count of bases not matched to a gene: 4.

This clone occurred once. This chain connects TRBV9 to TRBJ2-1; possible D gene TRBD1, 5 bases. In germline, CDR1 is SGDLS, CDR2 YYNGEE. Trimming removed 3 bases from V and 0 bases from J, with 10 bases in between. This CDR3 has 15 residues. The CDR3 region is CASSEGSISYNEQFF. Here the CDR3 DNA reads TGTGCCAGCAGCGAGGGGTCGATCTCCTACAATGAGCAGTTCTTC.